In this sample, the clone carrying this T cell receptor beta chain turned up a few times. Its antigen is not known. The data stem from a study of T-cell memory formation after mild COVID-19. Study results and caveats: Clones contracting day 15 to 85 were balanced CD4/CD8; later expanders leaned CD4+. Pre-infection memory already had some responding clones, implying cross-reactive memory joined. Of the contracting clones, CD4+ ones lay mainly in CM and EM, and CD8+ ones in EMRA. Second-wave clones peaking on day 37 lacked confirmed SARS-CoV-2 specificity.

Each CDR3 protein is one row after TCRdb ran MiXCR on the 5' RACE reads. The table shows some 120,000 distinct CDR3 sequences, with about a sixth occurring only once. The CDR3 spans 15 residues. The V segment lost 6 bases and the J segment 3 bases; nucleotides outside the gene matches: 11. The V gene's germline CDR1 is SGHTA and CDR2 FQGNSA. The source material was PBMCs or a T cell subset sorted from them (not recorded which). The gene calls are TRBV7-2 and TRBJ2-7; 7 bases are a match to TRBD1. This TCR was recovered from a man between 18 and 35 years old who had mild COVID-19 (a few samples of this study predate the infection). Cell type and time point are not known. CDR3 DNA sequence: TGTGCCAGCAGTTCAAGGGACAGAACCTTCTACGAGCAGTACTTC. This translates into CASSSRDRTFYEQYF.